This T cell receptor (beta chain) was captured by sequencing in a study of blood T cell repertoires in COVID-19. The CDR3 is made up of 16 amino acids. After removal of 5 bases from V and 2 bases from J, the junction contained 11 bases not matched to a gene. CDR1 is LGHDT and CDR2 is YNNKEL in the germline V gene (reference sequence). This table comes from immunoSEQ multiplex PCR, and its TCRdb copy is limited to in-frame clones, with some not included. Seen here are 100,000 or so clones, about 85% observed once, and the top ten hold more than 2%. The source is a human donor in a cohort sampled during active COVID-19. V and J are TRBV3-1 (or the pseudogene TRBV3-2) and TRBJ1-1, with TRBD1 matching over 7 bases. The sample comprised peripheral blood. In nucleotides, the CDR3 is TGTGCCAGCAGCTACCGACAGGGCATCTTTAACACTGAAGCTTTCTTT. This encodes CASSYRQGIFNTEAFF.